This T cell receptor beta chain was found in a study of blood T cell repertoires in COVID-19. Study-level background: Samples came from the United States, Italy and Spain, spanning acute and convalescent COVID-19. PBMCs, B-cell-depleted T cells, or T cells were the source of the cDNA or gDNA that made up the material.

How the authors handled the data: Reference gene primer amplification yielded estimated nucleated cell counts. This table comes from immunoSEQ multiplex PCR, and its TCRdb copy is limited to in-frame clones, with some not included. V and J calls and clone size are those listed in that table; D and trimming were worked out from the DNA. There are tens of thousands of clones in the sample; about nine tenths occur only once, and approximately 15% lies in the top ten. This CDR3 comprises 15 residues. CDR1 SNHLY and CDR2 FYNNEI come from the germline V gene. V shed 0 bases and J shed 4 bases, with 13 bases lying between them.

The clonotype was recovered from an older man with acute or convalescent COVID-19. The material sequenced was peripheral blood. This rearrangement joins TRBV2 to TRBJ2-7; TRBD1 is a possible D gene (6 bases). CDR3 sequence: CASSEAGGAYYEQYF. CDR3 coding DNA: TGTGCCAGCAGTGAAGCTGGGGGCGCCTATTACGAGCAGTACTTC.